This passage covers 18 T cell receptor beta chains from one sample sequenced in a study of beta chain features in type 1 diabetes. Expressed TCRB transcripts were sequenced after all isolated RNA was converted to cDNA. The protocol was immunoSEQ multiplex PCR, while the TCRdb copy is restricted to in-frame clones and leaves out a portion. The sample holds hundreds of thousands of clones, about 14% seen once. The sample consisted of naive CD4+ T cells from blood. The receptors stem from a man aged 18-30 years in good health.

This clone was recorded a few times. V is TRBV2 and J is TRBJ2-1; D is perhaps TRBD1 (5 bases). The V end lost 9 bases, the J end lost 0 bases, and 15 bases lay between the germline ends. Germline V gene data show CDR1 as SNHLY and CDR2 as FYNNEI. The CDR3 length is 15 residues. CDR3 residues: CARGKGISSYNEQFF. In DNA form, the CDR3 reads TGTGCCAGGGGGAAGGGGATTAGCTCCTACAATGAGCAGTTCTTC.

The chain has TRBV28 and TRBJ1-5; D remains ambiguous. The germline V and J ends were trimmed by 4 bases and 4 bases, with 5 bases remaining between them. Germline CDR1 and CDR2: MDHEN and SYDVKM. CDR3 length: 12 amino acids. This CDR3 is CASSSRNQPQHF. Written as DNA, the CDR3 is TGTGCCAGCAGTTCCCGGAATCAGCCCCAGCATTTT. The whole variable domain, remainder taken from reference TRBV28 and TRBJ1-5, is DVKVTQSSRYLVKRTGEKVFLECVQDMDHENMFWYRQDPGLGLRLIYFSYDVKMKEKGDIPEGYSVSREKKERFSLILESASTNQTSMYLCASSSRNQPQHFGDGTRLSIL.

This clone came up a few times. The chain is built from TRBV7-3 and TRBJ2-6; D is uncertain. The CDR3 covers 13 residues. Between the trimmed V and J ends, which lost 5 bases and 2 bases, there was a span of 4 bases. Germline loops: CDR1 SGHTA, CDR2 FQGTGA. CDR3 region: CASSPTGANVLTF. DNA of the CDR3: TGTGCCAGCAGCCCTACTGGGGCCAACGTCCTGACTTTC.

Only a few counts were recorded for this clone. V usage is TRBV7-2 and J usage is TRBJ2-1; maybe TRBD2 (5 bases). The CDR3 totals 15 residues. Germline lookup yields CDR1 SGHTA and CDR2 FQGNSA. Trimming took off 1 base at V and 9 bases at J, with 16 bases between the two ends. The CDR3 DNA follows: TGTGCCAGCAGCTTAGTGAGTACTAGTGAAGTTGAGCAGTTCTTC. It yields the protein CASSLVSTSEVEQFF.

This clone showed up just a few times. The chain is built from TRBV5-4 and TRBJ2-3; 10 bases are shared with TRBD1. J lost 1 base, V lost 5 bases, and 4 bases had no gene match. The germline CDR1 and CDR2 sequences are SGHNT and YYREEE (reference sequence). The CDR3 totals 15 residues. The CDR3 loop reads CASRSGTGGTDTQYF. CDR3 sequence (DNA): TGTGCCAGCAGGTCCGGGACAGGGGGCACAGATACGCAGTATTTT.

In its sample, this clone was seen a few times. The V call is TRBV5-1, the J call TRBJ1-5; the D is unclear. With 0 bases removed from V and 7 bases from J, the gap between germline ends came to 11 bases. CDR1 and CDR2 from the germline V gene are SGHRS and YFSETQ. CDR3 length equals 14 residues. The CDR3 spells CASSLGASGQPQHF. CDR3 sequence (DNA): TGCGCCAGCAGCTTGGGGGCTTCGGGGCAGCCCCAGCATTTT.

This clone was observed at least ten times. The chain combines TRBV21-1 with TRBJ2-4; the table assigns TRBD1, which was not confirmed against the DNA. TRBV21-1 represents a pseudogene. The CDR3 length is 12 residues. The CDR3 loop is CASNPRGTVKYF. For the CDR3, the DNA is TGTGCCAGCAACCCGAGGGGGACGGTCAAGTACTTC.

On this clone: At one end, the junction sequence differs from germline, possibly due to a read error. The chain employs TRBV5-4 and TRBJ1-2; 10 positions match TRBD1. Germline V gives CDR1 SGHNT, CDR2 YYREEE (reference sequence). The CDR3 totals 14 residues. CDR3 DNA sequence: TGTTCCAGCAGGCCAGACAGGGGGCGCGTTGGCTACACCTTC. It is translated as CSSRPDRGRVGYTF.

The V and J genes are TRBV5-1 and TRBJ2-2; D is undetermined. V lost 3 bases to trimming and J lost 1 base, with 10 bases between them. The CDR3 totals 15 residues. Germline loops: CDR1 SGHRS, CDR2 YFSETQ. As DNA, the CDR3 is TGCGCCAGCAGCTCCCTAGGTTTGAACACCGGGGAGCTGTTTTTT. This codes for CASSSLGLNTGELFF.

The V and J genes are TRBV11-2 and TRBJ2-3, with 12 bases aligning to TRBD2. CDR3 length: 16 residues. The V gene end was trimmed by 5 bases and the J gene end by 3 bases; junction bases not matched to a gene: 6. Germline CDR1 is SGHAT and CDR2 is FQNNGV. The CDR3 DNA follows: TGTGCCAGCAGCGAAGGGACTAGCGGGCTGACAGATACGCAGTATTTT. Translating gives CASSEGTSGLTDTQYF.

This clone was seen only a few times. CDR3 region: CASSPAQAAGGTQYF. The CDR3 nucleotides are TGTGCCAGCTCACCAGCGCAGGCGGCAGGCGGGACCCAGTACTTC. This chain joins TRBV18 and TRBJ2-5; D call uncertain. The V end lost 2 bases, the J end lost 7 bases, and 17 bases lay between the germline ends. CDR3 length equals 15 residues. In germline, CDR1 is KGHSH, CDR2 LQKENI.

The chain joins TRBV10-3 to TRBJ1-1, with D perhaps matching TRBD1 (5 bases). The germline V gene has CDR1 ENHRY and CDR2 SYGVKD. There are 14 residues in the CDR3. V lost 4 bases and J 5 bases, leaving 14 bases between the germline ends. The DNA for the CDR3 is TGTGCCATCAGTGCAGCTCGGGGCGCAACTGAAGCTTTCTTT. Its translation is CAISAARGATEAFF.

Only a few counts were recorded for this clone. The rearrangement uses TRBV25-1 and TRBJ2-2; D might be TRBD1 or TRBD2, each matching 5 bases. Germline V gives CDR1 MGHDK, CDR2 SYGVNS. V shed 3 bases and J shed 6 bases, with 11 bases lying between them. This CDR3 has 14 amino acids. The CDR3 DNA reads TGTGCCAGCAGTGAGCCACGGGGACCCGGGGAGCTGTTTTTT. Its protein product is CASSEPRGPGELFF.

The chain combines TRBV6-5 with TRBJ1-4, with a weak D call TRBD1 (6 bases). Germline CDR1 reads MNHEY; CDR2 reads SVGAGI. V lost 4 bases to trimming and J lost 1 base, with 10 bases between them. The CDR3 runs 15 residues. In DNA, the CDR3 is TGTGCCAGCAGTTCGGGACACATAACTAATGAAAAACTGTTTTTT. Protein product: CASSSGHITNEKLFF.

This clone was seen more than once but under ten times. The chain couples TRBV28 to TRBJ2-6; perhaps D is TRBD1 or TRBD2 (5 bases each). The V end was cut by 5 bases, the J end by 0 bases, with 20 bases between. This CDR3 comprises 19 residues. Germline V gene lookup returns CDR1 MDHEN and CDR2 SYDVKM. CDR3 DNA sequence: TGTGCCAGCAGTCCCCGTCCGGGACGTCTAAGCTCTGGGGCCAACGTCCTGACTTTC. Amino acid sequence: CASSPRPGRLSSGANVLTF.

This clone was observed a single time. The genes are TRBV4-1 and TRBJ1-2; D might be TRBD1 (6 bases). There are 14 residues in the CDR3. Trimming left V 0 bases short and J 5 bases short, with 10 bases between. The germline V gene has CDR1 MGHRA and CDR2 YSYEKL. The CDR3 sequence: CASSQEWQGYGYTF. The CDR3 DNA follows: TGCGCCAGCAGCCAAGAATGGCAGGGGTATGGCTACACCTTC.

V gene TRBV12-5 combines with J gene TRBJ2-5, with D unresolved. Trimming removed 0 bases from V and 8 bases from J, with 19 bases in between. The CDR3 has 16 amino acids. The germline gives CDR1 LGHNT, CDR2 FRNRAP. The CDR3 is CASGLVLRNSVSTQYF. The CDR3 DNA reads as TGTGCTAGTGGTTTGGTACTCCGGAACTCAGTATCTACCCAGTACTTC.

V gene TRBV7-8 combines with J gene TRBJ2-1; D is possibly TRBD1 (5 bases). This CDR3 comprises 16 residues. V lost 1 base and J lost 5, with 15 bases in between. Per germline, CDR1 SGHVS and CDR2 FQNEAQ. In DNA, the CDR3 is TGTGCCAGCAGCTTAGATCCGGCGATGGGGCACAATGAGCAGTTCTTC. This codes for CASSLDPAMGHNEQFF.